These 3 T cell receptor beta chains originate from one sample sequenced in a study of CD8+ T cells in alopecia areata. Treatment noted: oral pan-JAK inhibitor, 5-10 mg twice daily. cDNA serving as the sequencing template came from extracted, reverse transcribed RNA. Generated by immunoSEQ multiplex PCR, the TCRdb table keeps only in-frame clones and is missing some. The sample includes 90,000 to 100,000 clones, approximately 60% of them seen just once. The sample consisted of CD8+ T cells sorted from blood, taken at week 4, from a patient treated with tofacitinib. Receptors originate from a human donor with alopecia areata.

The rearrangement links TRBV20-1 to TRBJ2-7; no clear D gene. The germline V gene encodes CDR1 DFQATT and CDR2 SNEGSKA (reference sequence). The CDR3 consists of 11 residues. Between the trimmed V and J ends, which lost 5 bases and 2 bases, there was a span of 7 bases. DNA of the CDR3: TGCAGTGCTGTTGACACCTACGAGCAGTACTTC. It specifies CSAVDTYEQYF.

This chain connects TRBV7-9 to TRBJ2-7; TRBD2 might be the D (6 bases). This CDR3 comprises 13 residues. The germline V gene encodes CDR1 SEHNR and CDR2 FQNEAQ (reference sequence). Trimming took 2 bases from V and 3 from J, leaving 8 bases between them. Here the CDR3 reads CASSLPSVYEQYF. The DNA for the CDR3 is TGTGCCAGCAGCTTACCTAGCGTCTACGAGCAGTACTTC.

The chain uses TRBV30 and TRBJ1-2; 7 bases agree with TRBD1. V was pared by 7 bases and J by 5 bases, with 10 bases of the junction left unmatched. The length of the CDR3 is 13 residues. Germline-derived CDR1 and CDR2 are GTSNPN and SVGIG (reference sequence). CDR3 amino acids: CAFTTGTAYGYTF. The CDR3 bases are TGTGCCTTCACCACCGGGACAGCTTATGGCTACACCTTC.